The 26 T cell receptor beta chains given below trace back to one sample, sequenced in a study of T cell repertoires in cytomegalovirus infection. TCRdb re-derived calls from the reads in MiXCR, one entry per CDR3 protein. Here the sample spans 750,000 to 950,000 distinct CDR3 sequences, 25% to 35% being singletons. Their antigen targets remain unknown. The sample in question was cultured CD8+ T cells from PBMCs, obtained from culture after CMV antigen stimulation. The receptors originated from a human donor in good health (CMV status not recorded). Some clones in this sample may be carry-over from other donors' samples.

This clonotype showed up just a few times. The chain uses TRBV4-1 and TRBJ1-2; the D is unclear. The V end lost 3 bases, the J end lost 4 bases, and 12 bases lay between the germline ends. The germline CDR1 and CDR2 sequences are MGHRA and YSYEKL. This CDR3 has 14 residues. CDR3: CASSQEAPTYGYTF. CDR3 DNA sequence: TGCGCCAGCAGCCAGGAGGCTCCTACCTATGGCTACACCTTC.

The genes are TRBV7-6 and TRBJ2-6; the D is unclear. This CDR3 is built from 15 residues. V lost 5 bases to trimming and J lost 0 bases, with 8 bases between them. Germline V CDR1 and CDR2: SGHVS, FNYEAQ. The CDR3 sequence is CASSPGISGANVLTF. CDR3 bases: TGTGCCAGCAGCCCAGGTATCTCTGGGGCCAACGTCCTGACTTTC. Together with reference TRBV7-6 and TRBJ2-6, the CDR3 gives the full variable domain: GAGVSQSPRYKVTKRGQDVALRCDPISGHVSLYWYRQALGQGPEFLTYFNYEAQQDKSGLPNDRFSAERPEGSISTLTIQRTEQRDSAMYRCASSPGISGANVLTFGAGSRLTVL.

V and J are TRBV14 and TRBJ2-2; D gene uncertain. Germline V gene data show CDR1 as SGHDN and CDR2 as FVKESK. The CDR3 is made up of 15 amino acids. The ends were cut back, 2 bases at V and 3 bases at J, with 10 bases in the middle. The CDR3 nucleotides are TGTGCCAGCAGCCAAAGAGTACCGTACACCGGGGAGCTGTTTTTT. It translates to CASSQRVPYTGELFF.

This chain joins TRBV6-5 and TRBJ2-4; tentatively, D is TRBD2 (5 bases). CDR1 MNHEY and CDR2 SVGAGI come from the germline V gene. This CDR3 contains 13 residues. Trimming removed 7 bases at V and 6 bases at J, with 13 bases between. CDR3 DNA sequence: TGTGCCAGCACGGGCGGGTGGCGAAACATTCAGTACTTC. Translating gives CASTGGWRNIQYF.

This clonotype was picked up a small number of times. V is TRBV5-4 and J is TRBJ2-3; 15 bases line up with TRBD2. Germline trimming cut 4 bases from V and 4 bases from J; bases unmatched to any gene: 4. This CDR3 contains 16 residues. The germline V gene has CDR1 SGHNT and CDR2 YYREEE (reference sequence). The CDR3 spells CASSGTSGGQADTQYF. Here the CDR3 DNA reads TGTGCCAGCAGCGGGACTAGCGGGGGGCAGGCAGATACGCAGTATTTT.

The table lists this clonotype with a few counts. The chain has TRBV7-9 and TRBJ2-2, with a possible D match to TRBD2 (6 bases). CDR3 size: 16 residues. Trimming stripped 4 bases from V and 1 base from J, with 13 bases between. The germline CDR1 and CDR2 sequences are SEHNR and FQNEAQ (reference sequence). The CDR3 DNA reads TGTGCCAGCAGCTCCACGGAGGGGAGGAACACCGGGGAGCTGTTTTTT. Translated: CASSSTEGRNTGELFF.

V gene TRBV7-3 combines with J gene TRBJ2-1; perhaps TRBD2 as D (7 bases). The V gene lost 2 bases and the J gene lost 5 bases, with 13 bases spanning the gap. Looked up from germline, CDR1 is SGHTA and CDR2 is FQGTGA. CDR3 length: 15 residues. Here the CDR3 reads CASSLGGGAHNEQFF. CDR3 DNA: TGTGCCAGCAGCTTAGGTGGGGGGGCTCACAATGAGCAGTTCTTC.

This clonotype was seen only once. This may stem from a read error, because a much larger clone lies one nucleotide away. The chain couples TRBV7-9 to TRBJ2-1; 9 bases agree with TRBD1. The germline CDR1 and CDR2 sequences are SEHNR and FQNEAQ (reference sequence). CDR3 length equals 16 residues. Trimming cost V 1 base and J 4 bases; bases outside gene matches: 5. The CDR3 DNA reads TGTGCCAGCAGCTTAGTAGGGGACAGGGATTACAATGAGCAGTTCTTC. Translating gives CASSLVGDRDYNEQFF.

This chain uses TRBV27 with TRBJ1-1; no reliable D call. The germline CDR1 and CDR2 sequences are MNHEY and SMNVEV (reference sequence). V gave up 3 bases and J gave up 6 bases, with 14 bases separating them. The CDR3 length is 14 residues. The CDR3: CASSLIEGSAEAFF. The CDR3 bases are TGTGCCAGCAGTTTGATTGAGGGTAGTGCTGAAGCTTTCTTT.

This clonotype turned up a few times. The chain employs TRBV28 and TRBJ2-5; TRBD2 agrees at 11 bases. V lost 6 bases and J lost 2; bases outside the gene matches: 11. The CDR3 consists of 17 residues. Per germline, CDR1 MDHEN and CDR2 SYDVKM. CDR3 sequence reads: CASRQLPSGGFQETQYF. For the CDR3, the DNA is TGTGCCAGCAGACAACTCCCTAGCGGGGGGTTTCAAGAGACCCAGTACTTC. The full variable domain, its missing parts supplied by reference TRBV28 and TRBJ2-5, is DVKVTQSSRYLVKRTGEKVFLECVQDMDHENMFWYRQDPGLGLRLIYFSYDVKMKEKGDIPEGYSVSREKKERFSLILESASTNQTSMYLCASRQLPSGGFQETQYFGPGTRLLVL.

This clonotype was picked up many times. This chain joins TRBV7-2 and TRBJ1-5; possible D gene TRBD1, 5 bases. Trimming took off 1 base at V and 3 bases at J, with 13 bases between the two ends. CDR1 and CDR2 (germline): SGHTA, FQGNSA. The CDR3 length is 16 residues. CDR3 in amino acids: CASSLVGRATNQPQHF. The CDR3 nucleotides read TGTGCCAGCAGCTTAGTGGGCAGGGCAACCAATCAGCCCCAGCATTTT. Using reference TRBV7-2 and TRBJ1-5 for the parts outside the CDR3, the full variable domain is GAGVSQSPSNKVTEKGKDVELRCDPISGHTALYWYRQSLGQGLEFLIYFQGNSAPDKSGLPSDRFSAERTGGSVSTLTIQRTQQEDSAVYLCASSLVGRATNQPQHFGDGTRLSIL.

This rearrangement joins TRBV6-1 to TRBJ2-1; 7 bases align to TRBD1. This CDR3 region has 15 residues. Germline V gene sequence: CDR1 MNHNS, CDR2 SASEGT. V gave up 0 bases and J gave up 10 bases; unmatched junction bases: 9. The CDR3 region has the DNA TGTGCCAGCAGTGAAGCACAGGGGCCCGGGCGAGAGCAGTTCTTC. It specifies CASSEAQGPGREQFF.

This clonotype was picked up many times. The gene calls are TRBV6-5 and TRBJ1-6; no reliable D call. Per the germline V gene, CDR1 is MNHEY and CDR2 is SVGAGI. V was shortened by 2 bases and J by 10 bases, with 15 bases between the two germline ends. This CDR3 has 15 amino acids. CDR3 amino acids: CASSYTILSDSPLHF. The DNA for the CDR3 is TGTGCCAGCAGTTACACCATATTGTCGGACTCACCCCTCCACTTT.

This clonotype was seen only a few times. CDR3 region: CATLPWSGGTANTGELFF. The DNA for the CDR3 is TGTGCCACCCTTCCATGGAGTGGCGGGACAGCGAACACCGGGGAGCTGTTTTTT. The chain joins TRBV19 to TRBJ2-2, with a possible D match to TRBD1 (7 bases). V was shortened by 10 bases and J by 0 bases, with 24 bases between the two germline ends. The CDR3 is made up of 18 amino acids. Germline V CDR1 and CDR2: LNHDA, SQIVND (reference sequence).

This rearrangement joins TRBV6-2 or TRBV6-3 to TRBJ2-7, with D perhaps matching TRBD1 (5 bases). The V gene lost 2 bases and the J gene lost 7 bases, with 15 bases spanning the gap. The CDR3 runs 14 residues. Germline V lookup: CDR1 MNHEY, CDR2 SVGEGT. The CDR3 is CASSYRGSLWEQYV. CDR3 sequence (DNA): TGTGCCAGCAGTTACAGGGGCTCCCTATGGGAGCAGTACGTC.

This chain uses TRBV6-6 with TRBJ2-7; either TRBD1 or TRBD2 may supply D (5 bases each). The CDR3 runs to 15 residues. V gave up 0 bases and J gave up 4 bases, with 13 bases separating them. Germline CDR1 reads MNHNY; CDR2 reads SVGAGI (reference sequence). CDR3: CASSYSSPGRYEQYF. For the CDR3, the DNA is TGTGCCAGCAGTTACTCTTCGCCGGGACGATACGAGCAGTACTTC.

Worth noting for this clonotype: The junction differs from germline at one of its ends, possibly a read error. The chain couples TRBV14 to TRBJ2-7; D ambiguous. Germline assignment: CDR1 SGHDN and CDR2 FVKESK. This CDR3 is 15 amino acids long. In DNA form, the CDR3 reads TGTGCCAGCAGTCAAGGAGACCGGTATGCCTACGAGCAGTACTTC. This encodes CASSQGDRYAYEQYF.

This clonotype was recorded a few times. V usage is TRBV12-3 or TRBV12-4 and J usage is TRBJ2-1; TRBD1 matches 11 bases. J was trimmed by 4 bases and V by 6 bases; bases with no gene match: 5. The CDR3 runs to 15 residues. As DNA, the CDR3 is TGTGCCAGCAGGGGACAGGGGGAGTTTTACAATGAGCAGTTCTTC. Translation gives CASRGQGEFYNEQFF.

The V call is TRBV6-2 or TRBV6-3, the J call TRBJ2-3; 7 positions match TRBD2. Germline loops: CDR1 MNHEY, CDR2 SVGEGT. V was pared by 10 bases and J by 7 bases, with 11 bases of the junction left unmatched. The length of the CDR3 is 13 residues. The CDR3 nucleotides are TGTGCCACCCTGGGGGGGAGTGGAAATACGCAGTATTTT. Its translation is CATLGGSGNTQYF.

This clonotype was recorded at least ten times. The chain is built from TRBV7-2 and TRBJ2-5; 12 nucleotides align to TRBD2. Per the germline V gene, CDR1 is SGHTA and CDR2 is FQGNSA. V lost 5 bases to trimming and J lost 0 bases; unmatched junction nucleotides: 4. This CDR3 is 16 amino acids long. The CDR3 reads CASSLRLAGDQETQYF. CDR3 DNA sequence: TGTGCCAGCAGCCTCCGACTAGCGGGGGACCAAGAGACCCAGTACTTC. Together with reference TRBV7-2 and TRBJ2-5, the CDR3 gives the full variable domain: GAGVSQSPSNKVTEKGKDVELRCDPISGHTALYWYRQSLGQGLEFLIYFQGNSAPDKSGLPSDRFSAERTGGSVSTLTIQRTQQEDSAVYLCASSLRLAGDQETQYFGPGTRLLVL.

This sequence joins TRBV12-5 and TRBJ1-5; no reliable D call. V was clipped by 6 bases and J by 5 bases, with 11 bases between them. CDR3 length: 13 residues. Germline values: CDR1 LGHNT, CDR2 FRNRAP. The CDR3 DNA follows: TGTGCTAGTGGGTACAGTGGTTATCAGCCCCAGCATTTT. This codes for CASGYSGYQPQHF.

This clonotype was found many times. The chain carries TRBV12-3 or TRBV12-4 and TRBJ1-1; D remains unclear. The CDR3 runs to 13 residues. V gave up 5 bases and J gave up 0 bases, with 7 bases separating them. In nucleotides, the CDR3 is TGTGCCAGCAGTCCGACCATGAACACTGAAGCTTTCTTT. As protein: CASSPTMNTEAFF.

This clonotype came up a few times. The genes are TRBV5-1 and TRBJ2-1; 10 bases agree with TRBD1. Trimming took 2 bases from V and 3 from J; bases not matched to a gene: 14. The germline CDR1 and CDR2 sequences are SGHRS and YFSETQ. The CDR3 spans 19 residues. DNA for the CDR3: TGCGCCAGCAGCTTACAGACGATCTCCGGGACAGGGGTCTACAATGAGCAGTTCTTC. Translating gives CASSLQTISGTGVYNEQFF. Complete variable domain (other parts from reference TRBV5-1 and TRBJ2-1): KAGVTQTPRYLIKTRGQQVTLSCSPISGHRSVSWYQQTPGQGLQFLFEYFSETQRNKGNFPGRFSGRQFSNSRSEMNVSTLELGDSALYLCASSLQTISGTGVYNEQFFGPGTRLTVL.

V is TRBV11-2 and J is TRBJ2-3; D remains unclear. V lost 5 bases, J lost 6 bases, and 6 bases lay in between. CDR3 size: 11 residues. Germline V gives CDR1 SGHAT, CDR2 FQNNGV. This CDR3 reads CASSPMDTQYF. The CDR3 DNA reads TGTGCCAGCAGCCCAATGGATACGCAGTATTTT. Looking up the rest from reference TRBV11-2 and TRBJ2-3 gives the full variable domain: EAGVAQSPRYKIIEKRQSVAFWCNPISGHATLYWYQQILGQGPKLLIQFQNNGVVDDSQLPKDRFSAERLKGVDSTLKIQPAKLEDSAVYLCASSPMDTQYFGPGTRLTVL.

CDR3 sequence (DNA): TGTGCCAGCAGAATGGACAGGGCCAAAAACATTCAGTACTTC. This gives the protein CASRMDRAKNIQYF. This chain uses TRBV5-4 with TRBJ2-4; the match to TRBD1 covers 7 bases. This CDR3 region has 14 residues. Looked up from germline, CDR1 is SGHNT and CDR2 is YYREEE (reference sequence). V was clipped by 5 bases and J by 1 base; unmatched bases: 3.

This clonotype came up many times. This sequence joins TRBV7-6 and TRBJ2-3; D possibly uses TRBD1 or TRBD2 (5 bases each). Germline V gene lookup returns CDR1 SGHVS and CDR2 FNYEAQ. This CDR3 contains 13 residues. Trimming took off 5 bases at V and 2 bases at J, with 8 bases between the two ends. The CDR3 loop reads CASSRDHTDTQYF. CDR3 DNA sequence: TGTGCCAGCAGCCGGGACCACACAGATACGCAGTATTTT.